Following are 17 T cell receptor beta chains from one sample sequenced in a study of cytomegalovirus exposure and HLA in healthy donors. The primer mix had 60 Vbeta and 13 Jbeta primers. Assay used: immunoSEQ multiplex PCR; TCRdb lists only in-frame clones, some missing. The data show about 120,000 clones, with approximately 80% seen just once and 22% held by the top ten. The sample comprised PBMCs. The receptors derive from a man between 25 and 39 years old in good health and CMV-seropositive.

This clone was observed once. This chain joins TRBV5-8 and TRBJ2-5, with TRBD2 matching 13 bases. The germline V gene encodes CDR1 SGHTS and CDR2 YDEGEE. The CDR3 totals 18 residues. The V gene end was trimmed by 4 bases and the J gene end by 1 base; junction bases not matched to a gene: 10. CDR3 region: CASSLKGRLAGGQETQYF. The CDR3 coding sequence is TGTGCCAGCAGCCTAAAAGGTCGACTAGCGGGGGGCCAAGAGACCCAGTACTTC.

V gene TRBV5-6 combines with J gene TRBJ2-7, with D unclear. Germline V gene lookup returns CDR1 SGHDT and CDR2 YYEEEE. Trimming stripped 0 bases from V and 2 bases from J, with 9 bases between. The CDR3 runs 14 residues. CDR3 coding DNA: TGTGCCAGCAGCTTGGGGGCCCGGACCTACGAGCAGTACTTC. This codes for CASSLGARTYEQYF.

The rearrangement joins TRBV18 to TRBJ1-1; 8 bases match TRBD1. The CDR3 has 12 amino acids. Germline-derived CDR1 and CDR2 are KGHSH and LQKENI. V shed 10 bases and J 6 bases; nucleotides not matched to a gene: 7. This CDR3 reads CATTQGVSEAFF. The CDR3 bases are TGTGCCACTACACAGGGGGTGTCTGAAGCTTTCTTT.

The V and J genes are TRBV9 and TRBJ2-7; 7 nucleotides align to TRBD1. The ends lost 1 base at V and 4 bases at J; junction bases unmatched: 8. The CDR3 totals 15 residues. Germline V gene sequence: CDR1 SGDLS, CDR2 YYNGEE. The CDR3 spells CASSVTPGQEYEQYF. In DNA form, the CDR3 reads TGTGCCAGCAGCGTAACTCCCGGACAGGAATACGAGCAGTACTTC.

The CDR3 DNA is TGTGCCAGCAGTGACACCGACAGGGGGAGCGGCTACACCTTC. It yields the protein CASSDTDRGSGYTF. The rearrangement uses TRBV6-4 and TRBJ1-2; 9 nucleotides agree with TRBD1. J gave up 8 bases and V 2 bases, and 6 bases lay outside the gene matches. The CDR3 spans 14 residues. The germline V gene has CDR1 MRHNA and CDR2 SNTAGT.

The chain combines TRBV15 with TRBJ2-2; TRBD1 matches at 10 bases. The CDR3 is 15 amino acids. The germline CDR1 and CDR2 sequences are LNHNV and YYDKDF (reference sequence). The V and J ends lost 6 bases and 3 bases, in that order; junction bases with no gene match: 4. The CDR3 nucleotides are TGTGCCACCAGGCCCGGGACAGGGGACACCGGGGAGCTGTTTTTT. It codes for CATRPGTGDTGELFF.

There are a few counts of this clone. V and J are TRBV2 and TRBJ2-7; 7 bases map to TRBD1. The V and J ends lost 4 bases and 0 bases, in that order; junction bases with no gene match: 9. Germline V gene data show CDR1 as SNHLY and CDR2 as FYNNEI. CDR3 size: 16 residues. The CDR3 nucleotides are TGTGCCAGCAGTGGGGCGGGTTGGGACAGCTCCTACGAGCAGTACTTC. This sequence encodes CASSGAGWDSSYEQYF.

This clone showed up just once. This rearrangement joins TRBV5-1 to TRBJ2-5, with 16 bases matching TRBD2. The CDR3 length is 18 residues. The V gene end was trimmed by 4 bases and the J gene end by 1 base; junction bases not matched to a gene: 7. Germline CDR1 reads SGHRS; CDR2 reads YFSETQ. For the CDR3, the DNA is TGCGCCAGCAGCCCGGGGGGACTAGCGGGAGGGGTCCAAGAGACCCAGTACTTC. Translated, it gives CASSPGGLAGGVQETQYF.

J is TRBJ1-5 and V is TRBV12-5; weak D call: TRBD1 (6 bases). Germline values: CDR1 LGHNT, CDR2 FRNRAP. The V end lost 0 bases, the J end lost 0 bases, and 24 bases lay between the germline ends. The CDR3 has 21 residues. Here the CDR3 reads CASGLVPDGQTEGYSNQPQHF. The CDR3 DNA is TGTGCTAGTGGTTTGGTCCCCGACGGACAGACCGAGGGTTATAGCAATCAGCCCCAGCATTTT.

The chain uses TRBV12-5 and TRBJ2-5; 8 positions match TRBD1. The CDR3 is made up of 15 amino acids. Looked up from germline, CDR1 is LGHNT and CDR2 is FRNRAP. The junction had 12 bases not matched to a gene; V was cut back by 7 bases and J by 5 bases. CDR3 DNA: TGTGCTAGTGCCCAAGACAGGGGCTTCTTTGAGACCCAGTACTTC. Translated: CASAQDRGFFETQYF.

This rearrangement joins TRBV5-6 to TRBJ1-1, with TRBD1 as a possible D gene (6 bases). The V and J ends lost 0 bases and 7 bases respectively, with 13 bases between them. CDR1 is SGHDT and CDR2 is YYEEEE in the germline V gene. CDR3 length equals 14 residues. Written as DNA, the CDR3 is TGTGCCAGCAGCTTGGCCAACAGGGATATTGAAGCTTTCTTT. Translated, it gives CASSLANRDIEAFF.

This rearrangement joins TRBV5-4 to TRBJ2-2; D call uncertain. Trimming left V 1 base short and J 5 bases short, with 6 bases between. Germline V gives CDR1 SGHNT, CDR2 YYREEE (reference sequence). The CDR3 spans 13 residues. The CDR3 loop is CASSLPRTGELFF. CDR3 DNA sequence: TGTGCCAGCAGCTTGCCCAGGACCGGGGAGCTGTTTTTT.

This clone is a singleton in its sample. V is TRBV28 and J is TRBJ1-1; 11 positions match TRBD1. This CDR3 spans 13 amino acids. Losses at the gene ends were 6 bases for V and 10 bases for J; bases not matched to a gene: 7. Germline CDR1 is MDHEN and CDR2 is SYDVKM. For the CDR3, the DNA is TGTGCCAGCAGGGGGACAGGGGGAGACGCAGCTTTCTTT. Protein product: CASRGTGGDAAFF.

Here the CDR3 DNA reads TGCAGCGTTAACGGCGGGGAACAGACCCAGTACTTC. Encoded protein: CSVNGGEQTQYF. V usage is TRBV29-1 and J usage is TRBJ2-5, with TRBD2 as a possible D gene (6 bases). The germline V gene has CDR1 SQVTM and CDR2 ANQGSEA. V dropped 5 bases and J dropped 6 bases, with 13 bases sitting between them. This CDR3 contains 12 residues.

The CDR3 loop reads CASSLGGAGELFF. The CDR3 bases are TGTGCCAGCAGCTTGGGGGGGGCCGGGGAGCTGTTTTTT. The chain recombines TRBV5-6 with TRBJ2-2, with D maybe TRBD2 (6 bases). V lost 0 bases to trimming and J lost 6 bases, with 6 bases between them. CDR3 size: 13 residues. Germline values: CDR1 SGHDT, CDR2 YYEEEE. Looking up the rest from reference TRBV5-6 and TRBJ2-2 gives the full variable domain: DAGVTQSPTHLIKTRGQQVTLRCSPKSGHDTVSWYQQALGQGPQFIFQYYEEEERQRGNFPDRFSGHQFPNYSSELNVNALLLGDSALYLCASSLGGAGELFFGEGSRLTVL.

The chain has TRBV20-1 and TRBJ1-1, with D perhaps TRBD1 (6 bases). Germline-derived CDR1 and CDR2 are DFQATT and SNEGSKA (reference sequence). The CDR3 is 11 amino acids. CDR3: CAGAWDTEAFF. DNA of the CDR3: TGCGCAGGGGCTTGGGACACTGAAGCTTTCTTT.

V usage is TRBV5-6 and J usage is TRBJ1-2, with TRBD1 matching 8 bases. The V gene's germline CDR1 is SGHDT and CDR2 YYEEEE. The J segment lost 7 bases and the V segment lost 4 bases, leaving 6 bases of the junction unmatched. This CDR3 contains 13 residues. The CDR3 protein is CASSTTGELGYTF. CDR3 DNA sequence: TGTGCCAGCAGCACGACAGGGGAACTTGGCTACACCTTC.